Listed below are T cell receptor beta chains from one sample, sequenced in a study of T cell responses to AZD1222 COVID-19 vaccine. Clones were sequenced by immunoSEQ multiplex PCR, and TCRdb holds only the in-frame ones, with some missing. This table has some 120,000 clones, roughly 87% appearing once. The starting material was peripheral blood, obtained on day 0 of AZD1222 vaccination. Receptor source: an adult in good health. CDR3s include the opening cysteine and the closing phenylalanine or tryptophan. The D gene is left open where the match is weak. For some rows the clone size is stated as once, few or many, or as a class when expanded; others skip it.

d_call j_call v_call clone_size cdr3_aa cdr3_nt
TRBD2 TRBJ2-1 TRBV27 - CASSAGLAGYNEQFF TGTGCCAGCAGTGCCGGACTAGCGGGGTACAATGAGCAGTTCTTC
- TRBJ1-6 TRBV6-5 - CATRTLLNSPLHF TGTGCCACCAGGACACTTTTAAATTCACCCCTCCACTTT
- TRBJ1-6 TRBV7-8 - CASSQAPGGFNSPLHF TGTGCCAGCAGCCAGGCCCCGGGTGGTTTTAACTCACCCCTCCACTTT
- TRBJ1-6 TRBV5-4 few CASSPSGSYNSPLHF TGTGCCAGCAGCCCATCCGGGTCCTATAATTCACCCCTCCACTTT
TRBD1 TRBJ1-2 TRBV10-3 - CAIGQGEGGYTF TGTGCCATTGGACAGGGAGAAGGTGGCTACACCTTC
- TRBJ2-3 TRBV7-2 - CASSSGGRGTDTQYF TGTGCCAGCAGCTCCGGGGGGCGGGGCACAGATACGCAGTATTTT
- TRBJ2-5 TRBV20-1 - CSAGWETQYF TGCAGTGCGGGGTGGGAGACCCAGTACTTC
TRBD2 TRBJ2-2 TRBV7-9 few CASSLAVAGVNTGELFF TGTGCCAGCAGCCTTGCAGTAGCGGGGGTGAACACCGGGGAGCTGTTTTTT
- TRBJ2-6 TRBV28 - CASSTGYPGANVLTF TGTGCCAGCTCAACAGGGTACCCTGGGGCCAACGTCCTGACTTTC
- TRBJ2-7 TRBV2 - CASSEPGSSYEQYF TGTGCCAGCAGTGAACCGGGTAGCTCCTACGAGCAGTACTTC
- TRBJ1-6 TRBV30 once CAWSVSGRGNNSPLHF TGTGCCTGGAGTGTATCCGGCCGGGGTAATAATTCACCCCTCCACTTT
TRBD2 TRBJ2-7 TRBV5-5 - CASSPPLTGTSGEQYF TGTGCCAGCAGCCCGCCCCTGACCGGGACTAGCGGCGAGCAGTACTTC
TRBD2 TRBJ2-1 TRBV28 - CASSRGGRRLF TGTGCCAGCAGTCGCGGGGGGCGGCGGCTCTTC
- TRBJ1-6 TRBV5-1 - CASSLGGELGNSPLHF TGCGCCAGCAGCTTGGGCGGGGAACTAGGGAATTCACCCCTCCACTTT
- TRBJ2-1 TRBV29-1 - CSVGVEEQFF TGCAGCGTTGGAGTGGAAGAGCAGTTCTTC
- TRBJ1-1 TRBV4-1 - CASSQGVAGMNTEAFF TGCGCCAGCAGCCAAGGAGTGGCTGGGATGAACACTGAAGCTTTCTTT
TRBD1 TRBJ1-1 TRBV5-1 - CASCPQDRGLTEAFF TGCGCCAGCTGTCCCCAGGACAGGGGGCTTACTGAAGCTTTCTTT
- TRBJ2-6 TRBV5-1 - CASSLLMASDPSGANVLTF TGCGCCAGCAGCTTGTTGATGGCCAGCGATCCTTCTGGGGCCAACGTCCTGACTTTC
- TRBJ1-2 TRBV24-1 - CATSDFGQNYGYTF TGTGCCACCAGTGATTTTGGGCAGAACTATGGCTACACCTTC
- TRBJ1-1 TRBV7-3 - CASSPTGGMNTEAFF TGTGCCAGCAGCCCAACCGGGGGGATGAACACTGAAGCTTTCTTT
TRBD1 TRBJ1-6 TRBV30 few CAWSFRTGNSPLHF TGTGCCTGGAGTTTCCGGACAGGGAATTCACCCCTCCACTTT
TRBD1 TRBJ1-2 TRBV5-5 - CASSHTGTGYTF TGTGCCAGCAGCCACACCGGGACAGGTTACACCTTC
TRBD1 TRBJ2-7 TRBV6-5 - CASSRDRGAEQYF TGTGCCAGCAGTCGGGACAGGGGGGCCGAGCAGTACTTC
- TRBJ2-7 TRBV7-2 - CASSLKPRGPYEQYF TGTGCCAGCAGCCTAAAGCCCCGAGGTCCCTACGAGCAGTACTTC
- TRBJ1-1 TRBV7-2 - CATRGGGGSTEAFF TGTGCCACCCGAGGAGGGGGAGGTAGCACTGAAGCTTTCTTT
- TRBJ2-7 TRBV29-1 few CSVEVGPTVGALYEQYF TGCAGCGTTGAAGTAGGGCCCACGGTGGGGGCACTCTACGAGCAGTACTTC
TRBD1 TRBJ1-5 TRBV28 - CASSPPAGQHTNQPQHF TGTGCCAGCAGCCCCCCCGCGGGACAGCACACCAATCAGCCCCAGCATTTT
- TRBJ1-1 TRBV19 - CASSIGRPMNTEAFF TGTGCCAGTAGTATAGGACGGCCCATGAACACTGAAGCTTTCTTT
- TRBJ2-7 TRBV6-2/TRBV6-3 - CASSYGGTAEQYF TGTGCCAGCAGTTACGGGGGAACGGCCGAGCAGTACTTC
- TRBJ1-2 TRBV10-3 - CAISSDSYGYTF TGTGCCATCAGCAGTGACAGTTATGGCTACACCTTC
- TRBJ1-1 TRBV2 - CASSEGVNTEAFF TGTGCCAGCTCAGAGGGGGTGAACACTGAAGCTTTCTTT
TRBD1 TRBJ2-1 TRBV5-1 - CASSSRGGPGSYNEQFF TGCGCCAGCAGCTCCCGAGGGGGCCCTGGCTCCTACAATGAGCAGTTCTTC
- TRBJ2-7 TRBV10-2 - CASSEYHPYEQYF TGCGCCAGCAGTGAGTACCACCCTTACGAGCAGTACTTC
TRBD1 TRBJ2-7 TRBV28 - CASSPQGQGSYEQYF TGTGCCAGCAGTCCTCAGGGACAGGGATCCTACGAGCAGTACTTC
- TRBJ2-7 TRBV6-5 - CASRRGFVVTYEQYF TGTGCCAGCAGGCGTGGGTTTGTGGTCACCTACGAGCAGTACTTC
TRBD2 TRBJ2-3 TRBV30 once CAWSVFSGGAGDTQYF TGTGCCTGGAGTGTATTTAGCGGGGGGGCCGGGGATACGCAGTATTTT
- TRBJ1-1 TRBV11-2 once CASSLAGHSAFF TGTGCCAGCAGCTTAGCGGGACATTCTGCTTTCTTT
- TRBJ1-1 TRBV28 - CASTQGGTEAFF TGTGCCAGCACTCAGGGCGGGACTGAAGCTTTCTTT
- TRBJ1-2 TRBV25-1 - CASSAGISRSYGYTF TGTGCCAGCAGTGCAGGTATCTCTCGCTCCTATGGCTACACCTTC
- TRBJ1-5 TRBV28 once CASSSGGSNQPQHF TGTGCCAGCAGTTCGGGGGGGAGCAATCAGCCCCAGCATTTT
TRBD1 TRBJ1-1 TRBV28 once CASSLQGARMATEAFF TGTGCCAGCAGTCTACAGGGGGCGCGGATGGCCACTGAAGCTTTCTTT
- TRBJ1-1 TRBV28 - CASSFGLNTEAFF TGTGCCAGCAGTTTTGGTTTGAACACTGAAGCTTTCTTT
- TRBJ2-5 TRBV6-2/TRBV6-3 - CASSSYQETQYF TGTGCCAGCAGCTCGTACCAAGAGACCCAGTACTTC
- TRBJ2-7 TRBV11-2 - CASSLEPQGLGYF TGTGCCAGCAGCTTAGAACCCCAGGGGCTCGGGTACTTC
- TRBJ1-1 TRBV10-3 - CAISEPQGVDTEAFF TGTGCCATCAGTGAGCCCCAGGGTGTGGACACTGAAGCTTTCTTT
- TRBJ1-2 TRBV13 - CASSDPQGLYGYTF TGTGCCAGCAGCGACCCCCAGGGGCTCTATGGCTACACCTTC
- TRBJ1-3 TRBV30 - CAWSVRTGSRNTIYF TGTGCCTGGAGTGTGAGGACCGGATCTCGAAACACCATATATTTT
- TRBJ2-7 TRBV12-3/TRBV12-4 - CASTGREGEQYF TGTGCCAGCACCGGCCGTGAGGGCGAGCAGTACTTC
- TRBJ1-4 TRBV28 - CASRRDLEEKLFF TGTGCCAGCAGACGGGACCTTGAAGAAAAACTGTTTTTT